Listed below are T cell receptor beta chains from one sample, sequenced in a study of identical twins. MiXCR, run by TCRdb on the 5' RACE reads, gives a single entry per CDR3 protein. Of roughly 1,500,000 distinct CDR3 sequences in the sample, less than 35% were seen once. The sequenced material came from cord blood. These receptors all stem from a newborn girl in good health. The CDR3 runs from the conserved cysteine through the conserved F or W. The D gene is left open where the match is weak. Only some rows state a clone size, as once, few, many or a class for expanded clones.

abundance | d_gene | j_gene | v_gene | CDR3aa
- | - | TRBJ2-4 | TRBV20-1 | CSARDDHRQPLNIQYF
few | - | TRBJ2-7 | TRBV29-1 | CSVGGAGEQYF
- | TRBD2 | TRBJ2-1 | TRBV19 | CASSAREGNYNEQFF
- | - | TRBJ1-5 | TRBV18 | CASSILQRGSNQPQHF
many | - | TRBJ1-2 | TRBV29-1 | CSVDWAYGYTF
- | - | TRBJ2-1 | TRBV12-3/TRBV12-4 | CASSSGKLRYNEQFF
once | - | TRBJ1-2 | TRBV18 | CASSPPAHRNYGYTF
few | TRBD1 | TRBJ2-1 | TRBV12-3/TRBV12-4 | CASSQDRAHNEQFF
- | - | TRBJ2-5 | TRBV4-1 | CASSQVPYNEQYF
few | - | TRBJ1-1 | TRBV20-1 | CSAHRGGRNTEAFF
- | - | TRBJ1-2 | TRBV7-2 | CASSLASRGGGYTF
few | - | TRBJ1-2 | TRBV4-2 | CASSQDRSPGYTF
once | TRBD2 | TRBJ2-2 | TRBV10-3 | CAISEGLAGPHPNTGELFF
once | TRBD1 | TRBJ1-1 | TRBV19 | CATWTGGLNTEAFF
- | - | TRBJ1-1 | TRBV29-1 | CSGSGTVNTEAFF
few | - | TRBJ1-1 | TRBV29-1 | CSVDAGWMNTEAFF
- | TRBD1 | TRBJ2-1 | TRBV24-1 | CATSDFWTGGNEQFF
- | TRBD1 | TRBJ2-3 | TRBV27 | CASSDRGAKDTQYF
few | TRBD2 | TRBJ2-1 | TRBV12-3/TRBV12-4 | CASSLRQLAGGPNYYNEQFF
- | - | TRBJ1-5 | TRBV6-1 | CASTGTLNQPQHF
many | - | TRBJ2-5 | TRBV5-1 | CASSLRAAQETQYF
- | - | TRBJ1-6 | TRBV7-9 | CASSTPRSYNSPLHF
- | TRBD1 | TRBJ1-1 | TRBV4-2 | CASSQDRAVDEAFF
few | TRBD1 | TRBJ1-5 | TRBV6-5 | CASRKGQGHSNQPQHF
- | TRBD2 | TRBJ2-7 | TRBV20-1 | CSASAPSGGYEQYF
- | - | TRBJ2-7 | TRBV13 | CASSYKDYEQYF
few | TRBD2 | TRBJ2-2 | TRBV27 | CASRGGSGDTGELFF